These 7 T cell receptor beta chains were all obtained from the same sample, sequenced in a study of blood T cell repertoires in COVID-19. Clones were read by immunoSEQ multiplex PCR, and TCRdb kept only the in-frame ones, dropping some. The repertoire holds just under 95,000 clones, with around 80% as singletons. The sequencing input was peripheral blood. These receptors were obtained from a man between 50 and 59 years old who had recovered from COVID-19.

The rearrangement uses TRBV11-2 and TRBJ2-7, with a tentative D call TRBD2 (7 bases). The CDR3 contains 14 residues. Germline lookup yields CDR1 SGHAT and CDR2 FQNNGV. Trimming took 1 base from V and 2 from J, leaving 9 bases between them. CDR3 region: CASSLGGGAYEQYF. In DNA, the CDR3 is TGTGCCAGCAGCTTAGGAGGGGGGGCCTACGAGCAGTACTTC.

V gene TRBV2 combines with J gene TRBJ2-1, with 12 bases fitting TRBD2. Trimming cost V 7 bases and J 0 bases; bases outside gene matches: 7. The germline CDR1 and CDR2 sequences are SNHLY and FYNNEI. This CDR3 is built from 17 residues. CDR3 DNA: TGTGCCAGCAAGAGGGAACTAGCGGGGGGCTCCTACAATGAGCAGTTCTTC. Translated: CASKRELAGGSYNEQFF. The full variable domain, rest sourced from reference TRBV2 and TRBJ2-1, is EPEVTQTPSHQVTQMGQEVILRCVPISNHLYFYWYRQILGQKVEFLVSFYNNEISEKSEIFDDQFSVERPDGSNFTLKIRSTKLEDSAMYFCASKRELAGGSYNEQFFGPGTRLTVL.

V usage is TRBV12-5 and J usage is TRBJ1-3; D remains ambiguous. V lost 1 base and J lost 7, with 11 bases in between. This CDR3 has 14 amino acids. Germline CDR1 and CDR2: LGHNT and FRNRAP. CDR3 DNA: TGTGCTAGTGGTTTGGGTTCAAACCGGAACACCATATATTTT. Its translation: CASGLGSNRNTIYF.

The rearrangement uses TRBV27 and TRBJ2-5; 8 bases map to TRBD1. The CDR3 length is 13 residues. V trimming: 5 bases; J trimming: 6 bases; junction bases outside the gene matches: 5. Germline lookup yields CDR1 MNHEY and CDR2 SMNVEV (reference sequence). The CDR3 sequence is CASSTTGGKTQYF. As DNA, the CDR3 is TGTGCCAGCAGTACTACAGGGGGAAAGACCCAGTACTTC.

This chain's CDR3 is CASSSGLAGITDTQYF. The CDR3, as DNA: TGTGCCAGCAGCTCCGGACTAGCGGGGATCACAGATACGCAGTATTTT. The chain combines TRBV7-6 with TRBJ2-3; 12 nucleotides agree with TRBD2. After removal of 4 bases from V and 2 bases from J, the junction contained 4 bases not matched to a gene. The CDR3 runs to 16 residues. Looked up from germline, CDR1 is SGHVS and CDR2 is FNYEAQ.

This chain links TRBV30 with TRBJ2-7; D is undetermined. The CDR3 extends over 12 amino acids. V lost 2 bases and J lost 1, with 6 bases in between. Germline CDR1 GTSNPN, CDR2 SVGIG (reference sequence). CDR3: CAWSLVSYEQYF. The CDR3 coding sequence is TGTGCCTGGAGTCTAGTTTCCTACGAGCAGTACTTC.

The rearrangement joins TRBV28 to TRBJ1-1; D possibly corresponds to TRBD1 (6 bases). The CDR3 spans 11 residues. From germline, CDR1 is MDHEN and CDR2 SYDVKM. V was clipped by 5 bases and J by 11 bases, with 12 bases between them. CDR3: CASSLRDTAFF. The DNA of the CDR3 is TGTGCCAGCAGTCTCCGGGACACTGCTTTCTTT.